The 5 T cell receptor beta chains reported below all come from one sample, sequenced in a study of T cell responses to AZD1222 COVID-19 vaccine. The assay was immunoSEQ multiplex PCR, and TCRdb's table has in-frame clones only and misses some. This table holds 40,000 to 55,000 clones, around three quarters found once. The sample here was peripheral blood, taken on day 0 of AZD1222 vaccination. The receptors stem from an adult in good health.

The chain carries TRBV10-3 and TRBJ2-1; a weak D match, TRBD2 (5 bases). Germline V gene sequence: CDR1 ENHRY, CDR2 SYGVKD. The CDR3 contains 15 residues. The V end lost 1 base, the J end lost 5 bases, and 12 bases lay between the germline ends. CDR3 DNA: TGTGCCATCAGTGAGTTCGCGGGTCGCGACAATGAGCAGTTCTTC. It specifies CAISEFAGRDNEQFF.

The CDR3 nucleotides read TGTGCCAGTAGTAAACAGGGTGGTCATCAGCCCCAGCATTTT. Protein: CASSKQGGHQPQHF. The gene calls are TRBV19 and TRBJ1-5; TRBD1 might be the D (6 bases). The CDR3 contains 14 residues. Trimming cost V 4 bases and J 5 bases, with 12 bases left between them. CDR1 and CDR2 from the germline V gene are LNHDA and SQIVND (reference sequence).

This clone has only a few counts. The chain links TRBV7-2 to TRBJ2-3; no clear D gene. V lost 5 bases, J lost 0 bases, and 3 bases lay in between. The CDR3 has 12 amino acids. Germline CDR1 and CDR2: SGHTA and FQGNSA. CDR3 amino acids: CASSPSTDTQYF. In nucleotides, the CDR3 is TGTGCCAGCAGCCCTAGCACAGATACGCAGTATTTT.

The rearrangement joins TRBV28 to TRBJ2-7, with D hard to call. The CDR3 contains 11 residues. CDR1 and CDR2 from the germline V gene are MDHEN and SYDVKM. The V end lost 7 bases, the J end lost 4 bases, and 8 bases lay between the germline ends. The CDR3 sequence is CASTSLYEQYF. The CDR3 DNA follows: TGTGCCAGCACCAGTCTATACGAGCAGTACTTC. The full variable domain, completed using reference TRBV28 and TRBJ2-7, is DVKVTQSSRYLVKRTGEKVFLECVQDMDHENMFWYRQDPGLGLRLIYFSYDVKMKEKGDIPEGYSVSREKKERFSLILESASTNQTSMYLCASTSLYEQYFGPGTRLTVT.

V and J are TRBV12-3 or TRBV12-4 and TRBJ2-3; no definite D call. The CDR3 contains 11 residues. V was cut by 6 bases and J by 2 bases, with 3 bases left in between. The CDR3 DNA sequence: TGTGCCAGCAGCCTCACAGATACGCAGTATTTT. Amino acid sequence: CASSLTDTQYF.